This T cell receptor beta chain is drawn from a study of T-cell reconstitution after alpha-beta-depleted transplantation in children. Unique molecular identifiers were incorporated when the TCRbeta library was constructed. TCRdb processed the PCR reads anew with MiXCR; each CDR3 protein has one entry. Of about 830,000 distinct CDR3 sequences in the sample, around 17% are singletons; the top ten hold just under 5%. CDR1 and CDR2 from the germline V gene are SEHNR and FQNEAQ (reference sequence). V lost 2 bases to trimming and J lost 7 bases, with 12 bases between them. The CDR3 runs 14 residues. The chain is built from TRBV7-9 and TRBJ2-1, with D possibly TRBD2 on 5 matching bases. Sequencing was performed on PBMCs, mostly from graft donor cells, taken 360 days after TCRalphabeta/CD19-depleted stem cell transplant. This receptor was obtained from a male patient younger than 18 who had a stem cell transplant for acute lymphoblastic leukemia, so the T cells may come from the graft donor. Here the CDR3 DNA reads TGTGCCAGCAGCTTACCCACTAGACCGAATGAGCAGTTCTTC. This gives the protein CASSLPTRPNEQFF.